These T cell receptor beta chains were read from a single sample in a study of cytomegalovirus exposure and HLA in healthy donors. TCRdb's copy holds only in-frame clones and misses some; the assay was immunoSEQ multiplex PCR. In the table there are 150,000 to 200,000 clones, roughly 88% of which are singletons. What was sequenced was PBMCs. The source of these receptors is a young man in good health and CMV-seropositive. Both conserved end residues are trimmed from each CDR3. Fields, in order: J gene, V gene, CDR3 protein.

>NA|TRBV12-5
ASGLGYEQY
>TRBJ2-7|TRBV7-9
SSSLATGLAYEQY
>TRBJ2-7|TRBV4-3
ASTTGTGAPYEQH
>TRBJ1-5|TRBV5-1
ASSLGQDNSNQPQH
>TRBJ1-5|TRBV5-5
ASSEDRVQPQH
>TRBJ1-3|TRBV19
ASSIVAGGRTSGNTIY
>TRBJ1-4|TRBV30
AWIRDKKGAMGGPGEKLF
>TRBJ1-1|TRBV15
ATSREWALNTEAF
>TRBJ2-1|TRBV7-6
ASSRTLAGPYNEQF
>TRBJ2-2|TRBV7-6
ASSPGAGGTGELF
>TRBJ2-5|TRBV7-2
ASSLRTGAWETQY
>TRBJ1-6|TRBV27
ASSYRQVNSPLH
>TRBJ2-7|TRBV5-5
ASPRSSGGSEQY
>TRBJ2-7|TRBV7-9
ASSHWLQRGEQY
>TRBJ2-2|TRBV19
ASSPQGFNGELF
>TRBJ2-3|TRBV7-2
ASSPGQGHTDTQY
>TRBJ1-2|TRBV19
ASRGQTNYGYT
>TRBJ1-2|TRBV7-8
ASSFRGQGAQGEGYT
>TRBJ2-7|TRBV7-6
ASSLEGSSSYEQY
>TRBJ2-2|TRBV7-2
ASSLGRLRGGRTGELF
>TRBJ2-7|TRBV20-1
SARVLYEQY
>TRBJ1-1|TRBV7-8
ASSPGTADTEAF
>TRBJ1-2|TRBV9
ASYEGAYGYT
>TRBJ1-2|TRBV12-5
ASTRDRVANYGYT
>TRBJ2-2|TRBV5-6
ASSFRIAQGLRTGELF
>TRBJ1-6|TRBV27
ASNLGQVNSPLH
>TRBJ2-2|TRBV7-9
SSSRWTGNTGELF
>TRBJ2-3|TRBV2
ASRTQRGLTDTQY
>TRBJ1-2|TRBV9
ASSKEGRGSDGYT
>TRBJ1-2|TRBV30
AWAQVGYT
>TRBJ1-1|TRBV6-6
ASSYDRGRDTEAF
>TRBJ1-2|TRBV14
ASSLLAGTGAIRDFSYGYT
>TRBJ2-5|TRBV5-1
ASSLAGGWGETQY
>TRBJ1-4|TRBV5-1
ASSLEPTPATNEKLF
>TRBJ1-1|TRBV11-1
ASSLDRADTEAF
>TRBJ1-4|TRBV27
ASSPSHGLNEKLF
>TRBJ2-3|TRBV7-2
ASSLAQNNPSTDTQY
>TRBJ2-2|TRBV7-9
SSSYPRQANTGELF
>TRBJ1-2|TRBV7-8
ASSADRGLPPGYT